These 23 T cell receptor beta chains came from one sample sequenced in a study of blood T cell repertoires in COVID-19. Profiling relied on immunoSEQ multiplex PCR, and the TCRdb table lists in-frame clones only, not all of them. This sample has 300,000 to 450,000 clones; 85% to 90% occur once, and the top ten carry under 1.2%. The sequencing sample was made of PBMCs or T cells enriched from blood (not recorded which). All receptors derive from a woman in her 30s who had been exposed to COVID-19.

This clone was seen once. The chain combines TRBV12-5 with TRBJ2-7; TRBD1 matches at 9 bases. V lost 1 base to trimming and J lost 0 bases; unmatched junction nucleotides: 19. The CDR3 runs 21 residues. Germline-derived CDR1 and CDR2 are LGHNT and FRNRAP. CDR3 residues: CASGLDVGTGRGIGISYEQYF. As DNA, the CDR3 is TGTGCTAGTGGTTTGGACGTCGGGACAGGGAGGGGGATAGGGATCTCCTACGAGCAGTACTTC.

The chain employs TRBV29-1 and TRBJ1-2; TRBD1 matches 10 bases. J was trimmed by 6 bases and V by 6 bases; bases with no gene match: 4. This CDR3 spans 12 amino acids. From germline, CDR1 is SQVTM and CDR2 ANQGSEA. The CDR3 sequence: CSVTGGANGYTF. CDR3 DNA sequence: TGCAGCGTGACAGGGGGCGCGAATGGCTACACCTTC.

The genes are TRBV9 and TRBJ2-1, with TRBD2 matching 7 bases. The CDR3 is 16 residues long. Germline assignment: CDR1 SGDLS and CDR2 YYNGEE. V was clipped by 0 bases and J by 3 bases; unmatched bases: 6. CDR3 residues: CASSVEAQRGYNEQFF. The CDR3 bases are TGTGCCAGCAGCGTAGAGGCCCAGCGGGGCTACAATGAGCAGTTCTTC.

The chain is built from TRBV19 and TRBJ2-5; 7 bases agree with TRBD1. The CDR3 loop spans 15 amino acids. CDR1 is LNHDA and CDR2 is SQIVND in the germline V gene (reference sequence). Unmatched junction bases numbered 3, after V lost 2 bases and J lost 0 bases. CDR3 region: CASSIRGQYQETQYF. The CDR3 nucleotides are TGTGCCAGTAGTATAAGGGGACAGTACCAAGAGACCCAGTACTTC.

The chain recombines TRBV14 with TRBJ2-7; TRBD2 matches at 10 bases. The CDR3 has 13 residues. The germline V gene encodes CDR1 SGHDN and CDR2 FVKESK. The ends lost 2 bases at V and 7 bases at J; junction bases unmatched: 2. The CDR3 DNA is TGTGCCAGCAGCCAAAGACTAGCGGGTGAGCAGTACTTC. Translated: CASSQRLAGEQYF.

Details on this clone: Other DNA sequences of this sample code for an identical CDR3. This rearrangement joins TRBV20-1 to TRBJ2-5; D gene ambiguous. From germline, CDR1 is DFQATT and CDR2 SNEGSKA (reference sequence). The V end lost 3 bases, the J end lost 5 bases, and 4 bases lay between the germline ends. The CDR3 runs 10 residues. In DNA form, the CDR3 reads TGCAGTGCTAGCCCGGAGACCCAGTACTTC. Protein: CSASPETQYF.

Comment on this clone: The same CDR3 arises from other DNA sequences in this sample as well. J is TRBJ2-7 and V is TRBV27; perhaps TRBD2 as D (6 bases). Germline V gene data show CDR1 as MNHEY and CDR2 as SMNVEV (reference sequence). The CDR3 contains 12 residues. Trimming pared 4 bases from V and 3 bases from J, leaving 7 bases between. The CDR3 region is CASSSTSYEQYF. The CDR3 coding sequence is TGTGCCAGCAGTTCGACTAGCTACGAGCAGTACTTC.

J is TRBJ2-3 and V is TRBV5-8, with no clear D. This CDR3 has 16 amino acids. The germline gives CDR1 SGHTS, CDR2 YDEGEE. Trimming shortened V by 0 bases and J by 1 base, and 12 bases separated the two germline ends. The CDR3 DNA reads TGTGCCAGCAGCTTGGCCGAGTTCTTGCGCACAGATACGCAGTATTTT. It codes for CASSLAEFLRTDTQYF.

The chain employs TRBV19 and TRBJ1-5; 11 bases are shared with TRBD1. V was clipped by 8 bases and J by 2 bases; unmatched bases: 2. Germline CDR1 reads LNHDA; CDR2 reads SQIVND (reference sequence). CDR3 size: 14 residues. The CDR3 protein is CASGGQGGNQPQHF. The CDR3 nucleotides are TGTGCCAGTGGGGGACAGGGGGGCAATCAGCCCCAGCATTTT.

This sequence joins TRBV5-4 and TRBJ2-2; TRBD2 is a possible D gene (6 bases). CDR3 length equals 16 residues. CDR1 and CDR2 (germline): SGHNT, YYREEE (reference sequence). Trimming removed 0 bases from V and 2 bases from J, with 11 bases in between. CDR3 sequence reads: CASSLDGTPNTGELFF. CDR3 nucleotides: TGTGCCAGCAGCTTGGATGGGACTCCAAACACCGGGGAGCTGTTTTTT.

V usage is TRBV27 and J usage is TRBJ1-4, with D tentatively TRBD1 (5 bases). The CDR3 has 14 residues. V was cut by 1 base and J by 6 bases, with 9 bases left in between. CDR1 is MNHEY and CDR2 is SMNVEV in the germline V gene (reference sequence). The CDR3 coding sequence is TGTGCCAGCAGTTTATGGGGGAGGGATGAAAAACTGTTTTTT. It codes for CASSLWGRDEKLFF.

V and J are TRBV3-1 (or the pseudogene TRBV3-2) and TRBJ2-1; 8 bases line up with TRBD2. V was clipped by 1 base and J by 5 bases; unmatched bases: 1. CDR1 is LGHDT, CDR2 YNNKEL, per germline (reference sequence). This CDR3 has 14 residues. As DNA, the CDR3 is TGTGCCAGCAGCCAAGCGGGGGGGAACAATGAGCAGTTCTTC. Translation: CASSQAGGNNEQFF.

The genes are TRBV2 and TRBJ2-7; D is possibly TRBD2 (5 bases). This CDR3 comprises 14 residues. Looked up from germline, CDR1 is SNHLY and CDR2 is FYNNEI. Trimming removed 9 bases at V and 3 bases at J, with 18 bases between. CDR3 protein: CASRDYLHIYEQYF. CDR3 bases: TGTGCCAGTAGAGACTATCTCCACATCTACGAGCAGTACTTC.

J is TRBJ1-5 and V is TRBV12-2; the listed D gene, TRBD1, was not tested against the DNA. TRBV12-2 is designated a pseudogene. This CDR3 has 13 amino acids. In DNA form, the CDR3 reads TGTGCAAGTTTCGGACAGGGAGGACAGCCCCAGCATTTT. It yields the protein CASFGQGGQPQHF.

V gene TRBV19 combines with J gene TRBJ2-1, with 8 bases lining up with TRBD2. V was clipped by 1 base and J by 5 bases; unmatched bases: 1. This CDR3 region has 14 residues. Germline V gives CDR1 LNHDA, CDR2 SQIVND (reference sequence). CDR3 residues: CASSIAGGDNEQFF. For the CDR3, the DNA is TGTGCCAGTAGTATAGCGGGAGGGGACAATGAGCAGTTCTTC.

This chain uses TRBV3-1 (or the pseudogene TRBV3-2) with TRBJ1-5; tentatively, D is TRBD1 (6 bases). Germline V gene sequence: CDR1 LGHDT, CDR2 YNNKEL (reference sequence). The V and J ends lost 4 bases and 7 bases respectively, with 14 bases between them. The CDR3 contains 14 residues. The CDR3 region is CASSLGTGWQPQHF. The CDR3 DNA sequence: TGTGCCAGCAGCCTCGGAACAGGGTGGCAGCCCCAGCATTTT.

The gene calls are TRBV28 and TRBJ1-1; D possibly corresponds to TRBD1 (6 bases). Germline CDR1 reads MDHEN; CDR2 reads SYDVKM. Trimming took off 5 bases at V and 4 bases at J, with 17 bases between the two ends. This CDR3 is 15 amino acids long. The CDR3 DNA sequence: TGTGCCAGCAGTACCCACAGGGTCGACGGCACTGAAGCTTTCTTT. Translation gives CASSTHRVDGTEAFF. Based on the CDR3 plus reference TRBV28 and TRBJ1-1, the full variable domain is DVKVTQSSRYLVKRTGEKVFLECVQDMDHENMFWYRQDPGLGLRLIYFSYDVKMKEKGDIPEGYSVSREKKERFSLILESASTNQTSMYLCASSTHRVDGTEAFFGQGTRLTVV.

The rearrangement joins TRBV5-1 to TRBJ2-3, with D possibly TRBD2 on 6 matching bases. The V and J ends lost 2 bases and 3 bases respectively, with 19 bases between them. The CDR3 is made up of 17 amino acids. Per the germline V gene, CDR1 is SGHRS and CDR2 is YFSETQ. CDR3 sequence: CASSFIPRGPGTDTQYF. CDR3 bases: TGCGCCAGCAGCTTCATCCCGCGGGGTCCGGGGACAGATACGCAGTATTTT.

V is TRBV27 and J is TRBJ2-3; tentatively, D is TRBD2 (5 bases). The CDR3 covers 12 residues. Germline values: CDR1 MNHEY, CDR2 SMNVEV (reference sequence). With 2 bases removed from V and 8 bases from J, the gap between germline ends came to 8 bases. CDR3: CASSLREGTQYF. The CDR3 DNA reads TGTGCCAGCAGTTTACGCGAGGGTACGCAGTATTTT.

The CDR3 is CASSWGTPGGETQYF. The CDR3 DNA follows: TGCGCCAGCAGCTGGGGGACCCCAGGGGGAGAGACCCAGTACTTC. The chain links TRBV5-1 to TRBJ2-5; 7 nucleotides align to TRBD1. This CDR3 region has 15 residues. Germline values: CDR1 SGHRS, CDR2 YFSETQ. The J segment lost 4 bases and the V segment lost 3 bases, leaving 9 bases of the junction unmatched.

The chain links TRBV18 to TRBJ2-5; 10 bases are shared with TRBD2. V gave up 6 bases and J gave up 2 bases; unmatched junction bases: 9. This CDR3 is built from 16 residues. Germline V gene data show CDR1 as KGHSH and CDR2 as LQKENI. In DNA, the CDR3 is TGTGCCAGCTCTCCCATAGCGGGAGGTTTGCAAGAGACCCAGTACTTC. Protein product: CASSPIAGGLQETQYF.

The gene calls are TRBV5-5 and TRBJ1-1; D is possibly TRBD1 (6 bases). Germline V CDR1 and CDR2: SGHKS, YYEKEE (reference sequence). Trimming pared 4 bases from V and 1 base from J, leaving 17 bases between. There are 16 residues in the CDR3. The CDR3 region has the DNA TGTGCCAGCAGCCGAAGGTCACCAGGGGAGAACACTGAAGCTTTCTTT. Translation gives CASSRRSPGENTEAFF.

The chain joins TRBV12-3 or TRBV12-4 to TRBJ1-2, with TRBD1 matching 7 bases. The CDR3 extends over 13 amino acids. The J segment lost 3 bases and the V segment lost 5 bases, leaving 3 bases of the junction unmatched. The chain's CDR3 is CASSITGDYGYTF. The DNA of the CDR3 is TGTGCCAGCAGTATAACAGGGGACTATGGCTACACCTTC.